Listed here are 17 T cell receptor beta chains from one sample, sequenced in a study of regulatory dendritic cells for organ transplantation. These receptors' targets are unknown. The table came from immunoSEQ multiplex PCR; TCRdb's copy has only in-frame clones and leaves some out. This sample has under 12,000 clones, with around 75% found just once. Allogeneic regulatory or mature dendritic cells were co-cultured for roughly five days with CFSE-labeled sorted T cells at 1:10. The sample comprised memory CD4+ T cells from blood cultured with regulatory dendritic cells. Subset denoted: CD45RO+ memory T cells. These receptors were obtained from a human donor in good health.

This clone is labeled medium-sized. The chain has TRBV19 and TRBJ2-1; 9 positions match TRBD2. J gave up 3 bases and V 6 bases, and 6 bases lay outside the gene matches. The V gene's germline CDR1 is LNHDA and CDR2 SQIVND (reference sequence). CDR3 size: 15 residues. This chain's CDR3 is CASRSLSGGYNEQFF. CDR3 coding DNA: TGTGCCAGTAGGAGCCTTAGCGGGGGCTACAATGAGCAGTTCTTC.

This clone was detected once. The rearrangement joins TRBV7-6 to TRBJ2-1; 11 bases align to TRBD1. The CDR3 loop spans 17 amino acids. Trimming at V came to 2 bases and at J to 10 bases, leaving 13 bases not matched to a gene. Germline lookup yields CDR1 SGHVS and CDR2 FNYEAQ. The CDR3 DNA is TGTGCCAGCAGCTTAAACCCTGGACAGGGGGCGAAGGGGGAGCAGTTCTTC. This translates into CASSLNPGQGAKGEQFF.

This clone was found a few times. This chain connects TRBV5-4 to TRBJ2-7; TRBD1 matches 11 bases. This CDR3 comprises 14 residues. With 4 bases clipped from V and 3 bases from J, the junction kept 3 bases outside the gene matches. The V gene's germline CDR1 is SGHNT and CDR2 YYREEE (reference sequence). The CDR3: CASSPGQGVYEQYF. As DNA, the CDR3 is TGTGCCAGCAGCCCGGGACAGGGGGTCTACGAGCAGTACTTC.

The chain employs TRBV6-4 and TRBJ2-6; D possibly corresponds to TRBD1 (5 bases). Trimming cost V 3 bases and J 0 bases, with 12 bases left between them. Germline V gives CDR1 MRHNA, CDR2 SNTAGT. CDR3 length: 17 amino acids. This chain's CDR3 is CASSEWGTSSGANVLTF. CDR3 DNA: TGTGCCAGCAGTGAATGGGGCACAAGCTCTGGGGCCAACGTCCTGACTTTC.

This chain uses TRBV5-1 with TRBJ2-2; TRBD2 matches at 9 bases. After removal of 4 bases from V and 6 bases from J, the junction contained 7 bases not matched to a gene. The CDR3 contains 15 residues. CDR1 SGHRS and CDR2 YFSETQ come from the germline V gene. CDR3 nucleotides: TGCGCCAGCAGCCCCGGGACTAGCTTGGCCGGGGAGCTGTTTTTT. Its protein is CASSPGTSLAGELFF.

In this sample, this clone turned up a few times. The chain uses TRBV4-3 and TRBJ2-2, with 9 bases identical to TRBD2. V dropped 1 base and J dropped 2; count of bases not matched to a gene: 2. Germline assignment: CDR1 LGHNA and CDR2 YSLEER. This CDR3 comprises 16 residues. The CDR3 nucleotides read TGCGCCAGCAGCCAAGCCCTAGCGGGAAACACCGGGGAGCTGTTTTTT. Translation gives CASSQALAGNTGELFF.

The gene calls are TRBV18 and TRBJ1-5, with no clear D. V gave up 3 bases and J gave up 1 base, with 4 bases separating them. CDR3 length: 13 residues. The V gene's germline CDR1 is KGHSH and CDR2 LQKENI. This CDR3 is CASSPLSNQPQHF. CDR3 nucleotide sequence: TGTGCCAGCTCACCCCTAAGCAATCAGCCCCAGCATTTT.

The V gene is TRBV18, the J gene TRBJ2-2; 11 nucleotides line up with TRBD1. The CDR3 has 15 amino acids. The V gene's germline CDR1 is KGHSH and CDR2 LQKENI. The V and J ends lost 6 bases and 6 bases, in that order; junction bases with no gene match: 6. The CDR3 DNA sequence: TGTGCCAGCTCTCCCGGACAGGGGGCTGCCGGGGAGCTGTTTTTT. Protein: CASSPGQGAAGELFF.

V is TRBV10-3 and J is TRBJ1-1; D is undetermined. Deletions cut 8 bases from V and 4 bases from J, with 14 bases between. Germline CDR1 reads ENHRY; CDR2 reads SYGVKD. This CDR3 has 13 residues. CDR3 nucleotide sequence: TGTGCCATCGCCAGTCAGGTGACCACTGAAGCTTTCTTT. Translating gives CAIASQVTTEAFF.

The chain employs TRBV25-1 and TRBJ2-2; perhaps TRBD1 as D (5 bases). The CDR3 length is 14 residues. V gave up 0 bases and J gave up 6 bases, with 8 bases separating them. Germline V gives CDR1 MGHDK, CDR2 SYGVNS. This CDR3 is CASSEYPGPGELFF. The DNA for the CDR3 is TGTGCCAGCAGTGAATATCCAGGGCCCGGGGAGCTGTTTTTT.

The chain has TRBV6-6 and TRBJ2-1, with 9 nucleotides matching TRBD2. V lost 6 bases, J lost 0 bases, and 6 bases stayed unmatched. The CDR3 length is 16 residues. The germline V gene encodes CDR1 MNHNY and CDR2 SVGAGI (reference sequence). The CDR3 here is CASSQLAGFSYNEQFF. CDR3 nucleotides: TGTGCCAGCAGCCAACTAGCGGGTTTCTCCTACAATGAGCAGTTCTTC.

This clone occurred once. The rearrangement links TRBV11-3 to TRBJ2-3; 8 positions match TRBD1. The length of the CDR3 is 14 residues. Per the germline V gene, CDR1 is SGHNT and CDR2 is YENEEA. V shed 3 bases, J shed 4 bases, and the junction held 3 bases outside the gene matches. The CDR3 loop reads CASSFGQGSDTQYF. The CDR3 DNA sequence: TGTGCCAGCAGCTTTGGACAGGGATCAGATACGCAGTATTTT.

The chain couples TRBV29-1 to TRBJ2-5; the D gene is possibly TRBD2 (6 bases). The CDR3 is 14 residues long. With 6 bases removed from V and 4 bases from J, the gap between germline ends came to 18 bases. CDR1 and CDR2 from the germline V gene are SQVTM and ANQGSEA. DNA of the CDR3: TGCAGCGTCGCCGGGGGTAATAGGGGAGAGACCCAGTACTTC. It encodes CSVAGGNRGETQYF.

In its sample, this clone was seen a few times. The chain is built from TRBV5-1 and TRBJ2-7; weak D call: TRBD1 (6 bases). V lost 3 bases, J lost 0 bases, and 13 bases lay in between. Germline CDR1 and CDR2: SGHRS and YFSETQ. This CDR3 is 15 amino acids long. Here the CDR3 reads CASSSGTTNSYEQYF. For the CDR3, the DNA is TGCGCCAGCAGCTCCGGGACAACTAACTCCTACGAGCAGTACTTC.

V is TRBV9 and J is TRBJ2-5, with a weak D call TRBD1 (6 bases). CDR1 SGDLS and CDR2 YYNGEE come from the germline V gene. The CDR3 contains 14 residues. V was shortened by 3 bases and J by 0 bases, with 9 bases between the two germline ends. The CDR3, as DNA: TGTGCCAGCAGCGGTACAGGGTACCAAGAGACCCAGTACTTC. Protein product: CASSGTGYQETQYF.

The chain employs TRBV5-1 and TRBJ2-1; 8 bases align to TRBD1. The CDR3 consists of 14 residues. Per the germline V gene, CDR1 is SGHRS and CDR2 is YFSETQ. Trimming removed 4 bases from V and 6 bases from J; junction bases left unmatched: 6. CDR3 nucleotides: TGCGCCAGCAGCGAGGGACAGGAAGGCAATGAGCAGTTCTTC. Its translation: CASSEGQEGNEQFF.

The chain links TRBV5-1 to TRBJ2-3; the match to TRBD1 covers 11 bases. CDR3 length: 16 amino acids. Germline V gene lookup returns CDR1 SGHRS and CDR2 YFSETQ. V lost 4 bases and J lost 1; bases outside the gene matches: 5. CDR3 bases: TGCGCCAGCAGCCTGGGGGGACAGGGGGGCACAGATACGCAGTATTTT. This codes for CASSLGGQGGTDTQYF.